This T cell receptor beta chain was documented in a study of T cells in Graves' hyperthyroidism and ophthalmopathy (dated by TCRdb to about 2019). Describing the broader study: To identify distinguishing TCR V-J signatures, a discovery cohort of 100 patients was used, comprising some 45 with Graves' ophthalmopathy and 57 with stable Graves' hyperthyroidism. For training and testing, the roughly 97 patients in the discovery cohort were randomly divided in a 7:3 ratio. In addition, the study compared T-cell repertoires in thyroid tissue and in blood from five to seven Graves' hyperthyroidism patients. After sampling, hyperthyroidism patients received methimazole starting at 30 mg daily, and ophthalmopathy patients received high-dose intravenous methylprednisolone. Prospective prediction of ophthalmopathy was tested in an independent validation cohort consisting of 18 hyperthyroidism patients and around 17 patients who later progressed to ophthalmopathy. According to the paper, TCR Vbeta CDR3 sequencing was carried out on more than 120 peripheral blood samples, which came from approximately 43 ophthalmopathy, 80 or so hyperthyroidism and about 17 progressor patients.

The TCR beta CDR3 regions were amplified from RNA transcripts. The TCR CDR3 was subjected to a first round of RT-PCR using the HTBI primer set and the Qiagen OneStep RT-PCR kit. The libraries were constructed in a second round of multiplex PCR and then size-selected and purified. The libraries were sequenced on an Illumina HiSeq2000 using paired-end 100 bp reads. As for how the authors treated the data: SOAPnuke was used to process the raw data, throwing out any read that contained adapters or uncalled bases, had a mean Phred below 15, or lacked an exact constant-primer or identifier match. COPE v1.2.5 was used to merge high-quality paired reads, and clonotypes were defined as unique nucleotide sequences. MiTCR v1.1 was used to align the clonotypes against IMGT TRBV, TRBD and TRBJ reference segments. The analysis included only V-J combinations with a frequency above 0.0001, which together covered around 99% of the repertoires. A TCS score was defined as the ratio between F50 (clonal expansion) and ExV (chaos), using BLOSUM62-based TCRdist between CDR3 peptides within each V-J. Welch's t-statistics and random forest reduced 514 V-J features to around 14, which were used in a naive Bayes classifier (R e1071). The similarity between thyroid and blood repertoires was quantified using the Morisita-Horn index. In-frame beta chains were kept once TCRdb had trimmed the public reads at Q25 with fastp and called clones with MiXCR. Every entry covers one CDR3 protein and lists the most common genes and DNA from its rows. TCRdb assigned the V and J calls; the authors' analysis was not used. The sample has 450,000 to 700,000 distinct CDR3 sequences on record, approximately 44% of them singletons. Of the sample, 15% to 20% is held by the ten largest clones.

This clonotype was counted at least ten times. No cognate antigen has been identified for it. The sample holds no much larger clone one base away, and base qualities are not on file. Patients with uncontrolled infections, other autoimmune diseases, pregnancy or lactation were excluded. Diagnoses were established on the basis of clinical symptoms, serum thyroxine and TRAb, thyroid ultrasound, and orbital computed tomography. Total RNA was extracted with Trizol reagent, and quality was checked on an Agilent 2100 Bioanalyzer. Points the paper makes about the study in general: Blood samples also contained most of the expanded thyroid clonotypes (frequency above 0.001), which suggests that blood repertoires may reflect thyroid immune responses. In cross-validation, a model built on a 13 V-J signature told ophthalmopathy apart from stable hyperthyroidism with under 90% sensitivity and around 84% specificity, and in testing the same model reached 80%/75%. During validation, the model predicted progression to ophthalmopathy a median of around 6 months ahead of onset, with 60% to 71% sensitivity and around 73% specificity. Sample size was not statistically predetermined, and blinding of investigators to group allocation was not performed.

The CDR3, cysteine through phenylalanine, is 14 amino acids long. The CDR3 DNA has 42 bases and is translated from base 1. CDR1 SGHNT and CDR2 YYREEE were looked up in the germline V gene (reference sequence). Trimming takes 4 bases from V and 4 bases from J, and the germline ends sit 11 bases apart. This receptor chain uses TRBV5-4 and TRBJ2-2; the D gene is possibly TRBD1, with 6 bases matching. The clonotype originates from an adult woman with Graves' disease, either hyperthyroidism or ophthalmopathy (not recorded which). Input material: peripheral blood or thyroid tissue (not recorded which). The CDR3 protein: CASSRSDSTGELFF. The nucleotide sequence reads as follows: TGTGCCAGCAGCCGATCGGACAGCACCGGGGAGCTGTTTTTT.